A selection of T cell receptor beta chains follows, all from one sample in a study of shared clonotypes between healthy human individuals. Repertoires were generated with immunoSEQ multiplex PCR, while TCRdb's copy carries only in-frame clones and drops some. The sample consists of a few million clones, approximately 93% of them appearing once. Sequenced material: naive CD4+ T cells from PBMCs. These receptors were collected from a man aged 18 to 30 in good health. Some clones in this sample may be carry-over from other donors' samples. Each CDR3 is given with its conserved first and last residue.

J gene,V gene,CDR3 protein
TRBJ1-3,TRBV5-6,CASSLRSSGNTIYF
TRBJ2-2,TRBV27,CASSFLGGGELFF
TRBJ1-1,TRBV6-5,CASSYGGADTEAFF
TRBJ2-1,TRBV9,CASSVGSGSYNEQFF
TRBJ1-2,TRBV6-5,CASRTNYGYTF
TRBJ1-4,TRBV6-1,CASNEDLVLVELFF
TRBJ2-7,TRBV10-3,CAISDAGTGYEQYF
TRBJ2-2,TRBV7-3,CASSLAAENTGELFF
TRBJ1-3,TRBV6-5,CASSYVGAGNTIYF
TRBJ2-1,TRBV10-2,CASSETGTSAEQFF
TRBJ2-7,TRBV11-3,CASSKGLAFEQYF
TRBJ1-4,TRBV5-1,CASSPPTREKLFF
TRBJ2-3,TRBV7-6,CASSLDPDTQYF
TRBJ2-7,TRBV6-5,CASSYSIQREGHEQYF
TRBJ2-5,TRBV9,CASSVNRGGFAKETQYF
TRBJ2-1,TRBV7-2,CASSLERAGNNEQFF
TRBJ2-1,TRBV2,CASSVEGGGNEQFF
TRBJ2-1,TRBV7-2,CASSLGSGALLGYEQFF
TRBJ2-2,TRBV27,CASLHNGELFF
TRBJ1-1,TRBV6-5,CASSYSWGPDTEAFF
TRBJ2-3,TRBV7-3,CASSLGGSPDTQYF
TRBJ2-7,TRBV4-1,CASSQEPREVSYEQYF
TRBJ2-7,TRBV29-1,CSAGDSLSYEQYF
TRBJ2-3,TRBV9,CASSPTGVSTDTQYF
TRBJ2-5,TRBV5-1,CASSMTPQETQYF
TRBJ1-2,TRBV7-2,CASSLRGLNYGYTF
TRBJ2-2,TRBV5-1,CASREGQWTGELFF
TRBJ2-1,TRBV7-9,CASSASLNTYNEQFF
TRBJ2-1,TRBV7-9,CASSSQGIEQFF
TRBJ1-5,TRBV5-1,CASSPGGFDQPQHF
TRBJ2-4,TRBV5-4,CASSLDPAAKNIQYF
TRBJ1-5,TRBV7-9,CASSLSVSLLGAGNQPQHF
TRBJ2-1,TRBV19,CASSIGASFPVF
TRBJ1-3,TRBV5-1,CASSPQGGFSGNTIYF
TRBJ1-2,TRBV6-5,CASSSPLANYGYTF
TRBJ2-3,TRBV5-1,CASSLGRVSTDTQYF
TRBJ1-4,TRBV30,CAWSVQAQGEKLFF
TRBJ2-2,TRBV7-3,CASSPTGTAGELFF
TRBJ2-1,TRBV5-1,CASSLGGISYNEQFF
TRBJ1-3,TRBV5-1,CASSLAGPGNTIYF
TRBJ2-1,TRBV4-3,CASSQVTLPHEQFF
TRBJ2-7,TRBV21-1,CASSKFPRDRGSYEQYF
TRBJ2-5,TRBV5-6,CASSLQGGETQYF
TRBJ1-2,TRBV28,CASSRGTGSGSGYTF
TRBJ2-5,TRBV18,CASSLGVFEETQYF
TRBJ2-7,TRBV27,CASSLSPGVARTYEQYF
TRBJ2-2,TRBV5-6,CASSFGGPNTGELFF
TRBJ2-1,TRBV2,CASTETDWRYNEQFF
TRBJ1-6,TRBV25-1,CASSESTGGSSPLHF
TRBJ2-2,TRBV6-5,CASSPRGNNVGELFF
TRBJ2-3,TRBV4-1,CASSQVLVRGDTQYF